The clone carrying this T cell receptor (beta chain) was seen at least ten times. What it binds is not known. Time point here: newly diagnosed GD, antithyroid drugs for less than 3 months. From RNA extracted from PBMCs, the TCR library was made. These data come from a study of regulatory T cells in long-lasting Graves disease. To make TCR beta libraries, researchers used iRepertoire HTBI primers and Arm-PCR of CDR3 regions. Via MiXCR, TCRdb re-called the multiplex PCR reads, giving one row per CDR3 protein. The data show about 430,000 distinct CDR3 sequences, with about 15% seen just once and approximately 7.8% held by the top ten. Points from the study as a whole: Peripheral blood, not thyroid tissue, was the sole material studied. Persistent disease favored TRBV28, TRBJ1-2 and TRBJ2-5.

Trimming stripped 0 bases from V and 3 bases from J, with 14 bases between. Per germline, CDR1 SGHNT and CDR2 YENEEA. This CDR3 spans 17 amino acids. These data were also reused for a study on T cells in Graves' hyperthyroidism and ophthalmopathy. That work adds: The study enrolled patients aged 18 to 65 with newly diagnosed hyperthyroidism of under 2 months' duration.

J is TRBJ2-2 and V is TRBV11-3; D perhaps matches TRBD2 (6 bases). The sequence came from a woman aged 40 to 50 with Graves disease. The sample in question was peripheral blood mononuclear cells (PBMCs), obtained at new diagnosis, from a patient treated with antithyroid drugs. DNA for the CDR3: TGTGCCAGCAGCTTAGACGGGGGTCCCAGGGACACCGGGGAGCTGTTTTTT. The encoded protein is CASSLDGGPRDTGELFF.